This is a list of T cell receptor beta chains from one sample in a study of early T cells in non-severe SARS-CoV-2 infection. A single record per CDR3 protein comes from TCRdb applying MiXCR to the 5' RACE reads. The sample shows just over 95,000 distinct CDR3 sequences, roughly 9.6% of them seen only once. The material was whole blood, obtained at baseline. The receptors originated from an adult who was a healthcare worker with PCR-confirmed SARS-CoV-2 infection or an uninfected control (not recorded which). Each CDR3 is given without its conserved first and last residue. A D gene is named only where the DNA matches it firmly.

ASSGTSEPTDTQY	TRBD2	TRBV6-2/TRBV6-3	TRBJ2-3
ASSQDGLAGGSNVQF	TRBD2	TRBV4-2	TRBJ2-1
AWSDSENQPQH	-	TRBV30	TRBJ1-5
ASSYSKGISYEQY	-	TRBV6-2/TRBV6-3	TRBJ2-7
ASSQGERSSYNEQF	-	TRBV4-3	TRBJ2-1
ASSQDAASAYNEQF	-	TRBV4-1	TRBJ2-1
SVGSRTGLEEQY	-	TRBV29-1	TRBJ2-7
ASSSQVQNTEAF	-	TRBV11-2	TRBJ1-1
ASSLDADSPLH	-	TRBV5-1	TRBJ1-6
SARERTQGAESEAF	TRBD1	TRBV20-1	TRBJ1-1
ASSPPITSFNEQF	-	TRBV18	TRBJ2-1
ASSPGGLGGHEQY	-	TRBV7-2	TRBJ2-7
ASSLDGQRGQREQY	TRBD2	TRBV7-2	TRBJ2-7
ASSVRKEGPLH	-	TRBV19	TRBJ1-6
ASRYLAGASYEQY	TRBD2	TRBV12-3/TRBV12-4	TRBJ2-7
ANHMAGAAYNEQF	-	TRBV6-2/TRBV6-3	TRBJ2-1
ASSFEGPGANVLT	-	TRBV27	TRBJ2-6
ASWTRTQSGNEQF	TRBD2	TRBV12-3/TRBV12-4	TRBJ2-1
ASGLVARGWNSPLH	-	TRBV12-5	TRBJ1-6
ATYPNRAGGSYNEQF	TRBD2	TRBV19	TRBJ2-1
ASSPRQQGSTEAF	-	TRBV5-4	TRBJ1-1
ASSPGNQETQY	-	TRBV7-3	TRBJ2-5